This TCR beta chain comes out of a study of T cells expressing NK-cell markers. Study details: Out of eight donors sequenced, seven tested HCMV-seropositive and the remaining one seronegative.

Concerning this clonotype itself: The antigen remains undetermined.

5'RACE template switching built TCR beta cDNA with unique molecular identifiers. TCRdb reanalyzed the 5' RACE reads, giving one entry per CDR3 protein sequence and no DNA. In total, the table holds some 120,000 distinct CDR3 sequences. CDR3 length: 13 amino acids. General study findings and limits: For a handful of donors, these clonotypes were likewise the leading ones in the CD3+CD56-NKG2C+ fraction.

Sequenced material: blood T cells: a sorted CD56 or NKG2C T cell subset, CD4+ or CD8+ T cells, or bulk PBMC T cells (not recorded which). This receptor was taken from a woman aged 18 to 75 in good health. The chain combines TRBV12-3 or TRBV12-4 with TRBJ1-2; the D call of TRBD1 rests on TCRdb alone, since no DNA is present to check it. The CDR3 loop is CASSSTGFYGYTF.